This T cell receptor (beta chain) appears in the sequencing data of a study of blood T cell repertoires in COVID-19. V was trimmed by 4 bases and J by 4 bases, leaving 7 bases between them. The CDR3 runs 12 residues. The V gene's germline CDR1 is MNHEY and CDR2 SVGAGI. The method was immunoSEQ multiplex PCR; TCRdb's version includes in-frame clones alone and lacks a portion of them. The sample records 150,000 or so clones, about 85% being singletons. This rearrangement joins TRBV6-5 to TRBJ1-2; maybe TRBD1 (5 bases). This receptor was identified in a man aged 55-75 years who had recovered from COVID-19. The sequenced sample consisted of peripheral blood. The CDR3 here is CASSFDSYGYTF. The CDR3 coding sequence is TGTGCCAGCAGTTTCGACAGCTATGGCTACACCTTC.